The 5 T cell receptor beta chains listed next were all sequenced from one sample in a study of blood T cell repertoires in COVID-19. The assay was immunoSEQ multiplex PCR, and TCRdb's table has in-frame clones only and misses some. The sample consists of about 310,000 clones, around 86% of them appearing once. The sequencing input was peripheral blood. The receptors shown here come from a man in his fifties or sixties with active or convalescent COVID-19.

The chain employs TRBV2 and TRBJ2-1; 11 bases agree with TRBD2. There are 16 residues in the CDR3. The germline V gene has CDR1 SNHLY and CDR2 FYNNEI. V shed 8 bases, J shed 1 base, and the junction held 7 bases outside the gene matches. DNA of the CDR3: TGTGCCAGCGTACGAACTAGCGGGAGTTCCTACAATGAGCAGTTCTTC. Its protein is CASVRTSGSSYNEQFF.

V usage is TRBV3-1 (or the pseudogene TRBV3-2) and J usage is TRBJ1-1; D perhaps matches TRBD1 (5 bases). V lost 2 bases to trimming and J lost 5 bases, with 9 bases between them. CDR3 length: 13 residues. In germline, CDR1 is LGHDT, CDR2 YNNKEL (reference sequence). CDR3 in amino acids: CASSQNRGTEAFF. The CDR3 DNA reads TGTGCCAGCAGCCAAAACCGGGGGACTGAAGCTTTCTTT.

The CDR3 sequence is CASSLRTSGSSYNEQFF. CDR3 coding DNA: TGTGCCAGCAGTTTAAGGACTAGCGGGAGCTCCTACAATGAGCAGTTCTTC. This chain joins TRBV27 and TRBJ2-1; 13 bases agree with TRBD2. CDR1 is MNHEY, CDR2 SMNVEV, per germline (reference sequence). Trimming took 2 bases from V and 0 from J; bases not matched to a gene: 1. This CDR3 contains 17 residues.

This clone was seen just once. The V and J genes are TRBV5-1 and TRBJ2-3, with a weak D call TRBD2 (5 bases). The ends were cut back, 5 bases at V and 5 bases at J, with 12 bases in the middle. Per germline, CDR1 SGHRS and CDR2 YFSETQ. This CDR3 has 13 amino acids. CDR3 in DNA: TGCGCCAGCAGTGGACTCCTGGGAGATACGCAGTATTTT. It translates to CASSGLLGDTQYF.

The CDR3 is CATSEISGRGGPGEQFF. In DNA, the CDR3 is TGTGCCACCAGTGAGATTTCTGGGAGGGGGGGACCGGGTGAGCAGTTCTTC. The V call is TRBV24-1, the J call TRBJ2-1; perhaps TRBD2 as D (7 bases). Germline CDR1 KGHDR, CDR2 SFDVKD. The CDR3 consists of 17 residues. Between the trimmed V and J ends, which lost 4 bases and 9 bases, there was a span of 24 bases.